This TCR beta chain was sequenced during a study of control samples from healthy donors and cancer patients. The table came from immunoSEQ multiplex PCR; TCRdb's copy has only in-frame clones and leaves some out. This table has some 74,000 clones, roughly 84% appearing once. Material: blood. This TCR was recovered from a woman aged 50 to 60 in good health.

The CDR3 sequence: CASSARQGGYQPQHF. For the CDR3, the DNA is TGTGCCAGCAGTGCCCGACAGGGCGGATATCAGCCCCAGCATTTT. V and J are TRBV7-8 and TRBJ1-5; TRBD1 agrees at 7 bases. Trimming removed 6 bases from V and 5 bases from J; junction bases left unmatched: 10. The CDR3 has 15 amino acids. Looked up from germline, CDR1 is SGHVS and CDR2 is FQNEAQ.